Listed below are T cell receptor beta chains from one sample, sequenced in a study of shared clonotypes between healthy human individuals. The data were produced by immunoSEQ multiplex PCR, yet TCRdb's version contains in-frame clones alone and is incomplete. The sample includes around 2.1 million clones, about 93% of them seen just once. The sample consisted of naive CD8+ T cells from PBMCs. The source is a man between 18 and 29 years old in good health. Some clones in this sample may be carry-over from other donors' samples. CDR3s include the opening cysteine and the closing phenylalanine or tryptophan.

V gene,J gene,CDR3 protein
TRBV28,TRBJ1-5,CASSYHSGPQHF
TRBV7-9,TRBJ2-1,CASSPRTGISYNEQFF
TRBV11-2,TRBJ2-3,CASSLGGGNTQYF
TRBV27,TRBJ2-7,CASSPPDRTYEQYF
TRBV27,TRBJ2-4,CASKGRGWDSLQYF
TRBV14,TRBJ1-2,CASSKTGGYGYTF
TRBV12-5,TRBJ2-1,CASVRGESSYNEQFF
TRBV5-5,TRBJ2-7,CASSPQGASYEQYF
TRBV9,TRBJ2-7,CANPRHDEQYF
TRBV7-2,TRBJ2-4,CASSESGRGKNIQYF
TRBV14,TRBJ2-1,CASSAPPAAYNEQFF
TRBV5-1,TRBJ2-7,CASSWTGVVYEQYF
TRBV27,TRBJ1-2,CASRWGTGGNYGYTF
TRBV13,TRBJ2-2,CASSTGRENTGELFF
TRBV19,TRBJ2-1,CASTPQRFGAYNEQFF
TRBV28,TRBJ1-2,CASRPSGSYGYTF
TRBV7-9,TRBJ1-1,CASSLRGQGGTEAFF
TRBV9,TRBJ2-1,CASSVGTGGFYNEQFF
TRBV11-2,TRBJ2-7,CASSLVTGQAYEQYF
TRBV27,TRBJ2-7,CASKAGYEQYF
TRBV2,TRBJ2-7,CASRAGSEQYF
TRBV29-1,NA,CSVDPGDSYEQYF
TRBV7-2,TRBJ1-1,CASSPNRQGSRKAFF
TRBV7-6,TRBJ1-1,CASSTPNTEAFF
TRBV5-6,TRBJ2-3,CASSLALYTDTQYF
TRBV6-1,TRBJ2-7,CASSELDSPGLAGEQYF
TRBV5-4,TRBJ2-3,CASSWRGQDTQYF
TRBV11-2,TRBJ2-7,CASSPRVAGRNHEQYF
TRBV4-2,TRBJ2-5,CASSQDTMGEVFQETQYF
TRBV7-9,TRBJ2-6,CASRTGAPGANVLTF
TRBV11-3,TRBJ1-2,CASSPRTLQDGYTF
TRBV11-2,TRBJ2-1,CASSLAVAGFSNEQFF
TRBV5-4,TRBJ1-1,CASHWNTEAFF
TRBV19,TRBJ2-7,CASSALTSGSYEQYF
TRBV25-1,TRBJ2-7,CASSGLAGGPSYEQYF
TRBV4-3,TRBJ2-1,CASSHDTRADEQFF
TRBV27,TRBJ2-7,CASRGKLDYEQYF
TRBV9,TRBJ2-1,CASSGGTSSSYNEQFF
TRBV19,TRBJ1-1,CASSDRTGNTEAFF
TRBV27,TRBJ2-7,CASSFGGLAYEQYF
TRBV5-6,TRBJ2-7,CASSGDRGSPSYEQYF
TRBV7-9,TRBJ2-3,CASSPAGTRALYTQYF
TRBV10-3,TRBJ1-6,CAIRSGEPPLHF
TRBV6-5,TRBJ2-7,CASSYGGDYEQYF
TRBV7-6,TRBJ1-5,CASSPGVVGNQPQHF
TRBV7-9,TRBJ1-2,CASSLSRGENYGYTF
TRBV5-1,TRBJ1-2,CASSLGPIGADFGYTF
TRBV5-4,TRBJ1-2,CASSVDGTVYYGYTF
TRBV27,TRBJ1-2,CASTLSGGPAGVDGYTF
TRBV4-1,TRBJ2-2,CASSQVLAGDGELFF
TRBV14,TRBJ2-1,CASSQEVAIRTYEQFF
TRBV27,TRBJ2-7,CASSPTQTASSYEQYF
TRBV11-2,TRBJ2-5,CASSFEGRETQYF
TRBV5-6,TRBJ1-2,CASSLQVASADYGYTF
TRBV28,TRBJ1-1,CASIARPAVNTEAFF
TRBV10-3,TRBJ2-7,CAISKLAGGPSYEQYF
TRBV19,TRBJ2-1,CASSRAAGGNNEQFF
TRBV11-2,TRBJ2-1,CASSLGAGTSAVEQFF
TRBV11-1,TRBJ1-1,CASSLTEGNTEAFF
TRBV28,TRBJ2-1,CASSPPGLPGEQFF